What follows are 16 T cell receptor beta chains derived from one specimen sequenced in a study of human T cells and chemical hapten exposure. Each CDR3 protein gets one entry after TCRdb re-called the 5' RACE reads with MiXCR. The table shows about 120,000 distinct CDR3 sequences, with approximately 19% occurring only once. Total RNA was isolated from unfractionated whole blood. These receptors were taken from a human donor in good health.

This clonotype appeared a few times. V is TRBV10-3 and J is TRBJ2-5; D is ambiguous. The CDR3 has 13 residues. The germline V gene has CDR1 ENHRY and CDR2 SYGVKD. Between the trimmed V and J ends, which lost 6 bases and 3 bases, there was a span of 11 bases. CDR3 loop: CAIRIGSEETQYF. In DNA, the CDR3 is TGTGCCATCAGGATCGGGTCCGAAGAGACCCAGTACTTC.

The rearrangement joins TRBV5-1 to TRBJ2-1; D perhaps matches TRBD1 (6 bases). V dropped 4 bases and J dropped 7 bases, with 15 bases sitting between them. Germline CDR1 and CDR2: SGHRS and YFSETQ. The CDR3 sequence is 14 residues long. The CDR3 DNA sequence: TGCGCCAGCAGCCCACAGGACAGCCCAAATGAGCAGTTCTTC. Translation gives CASSPQDSPNEQFF. Supplemented by reference TRBV5-1 and TRBJ2-1, the full variable domain reads KAGVTQTPRYLIKTRGQQVTLSCSPISGHRSVSWYQQTPGQGLQFLFEYFSETQRNKGNFPGRFSGRQFSNSRSEMNVSTLELGDSALYLCASSPQDSPNEQFFGPGTRLTVL.

This chain joins TRBV28 and TRBJ1-5, with D perhaps matching TRBD1 (5 bases). CDR3 size: 14 residues. CDR1 MDHEN and CDR2 SYDVKM come from the germline V gene. The germline V and J ends were trimmed by 4 bases and 7 bases, with 14 bases remaining between them. CDR3 bases: TGTGCCAGCAGTTCCAGAACCGGGGGGCAGCCCCAGCATTTT. Translated: CASSSRTGGQPQHF.

This sequence joins TRBV11-1 and TRBJ2-1, with 14 bases fitting TRBD2. The V segment lost 6 bases and the J segment 8 bases; nucleotides outside the gene matches: 6. The CDR3 spans 15 residues. Germline-derived CDR1 and CDR2 are SGHAT and FQDESV (reference sequence). This CDR3 reads CASSQTSGRAYEQFF. The CDR3, as DNA: TGTGCCAGCAGTCAGACTAGCGGGAGGGCGTATGAGCAGTTCTTC.

This clonotype came up a few times. The chain carries TRBV4-1 and TRBJ1-5, with D tentatively TRBD1 (5 bases). The CDR3 runs 16 residues. Looked up from germline, CDR1 is MGHRA and CDR2 is YSYEKL. The germline V and J ends were trimmed by 0 bases and 2 bases, with 11 bases remaining between them. DNA for the CDR3: TGCGCCAGCAGCCAAGATGGGGGGATCGGCAATCAGCCCCAGCATTTT. This codes for CASSQDGGIGNQPQHF.

The V and J genes are TRBV6-5 and TRBJ2-7; D is unresolved. Germline assignment: CDR1 MNHEY and CDR2 SVGAGI. V shed 0 bases and J shed 3 bases, with 9 bases lying between them. The CDR3 length is 14 residues. CDR3 bases: TGTGCCAGCAGTTACTCCCGGTTACACTACGAGCAGTACTTC. Translating it yields CASSYSRLHYEQYF.

In its sample, this clonotype was seen a few times. The chain recombines TRBV28 with TRBJ1-1; perhaps TRBD1 as D (5 bases). CDR3 length equals 15 residues. The germline CDR1 and CDR2 sequences are MDHEN and SYDVKM. V lost 3 bases to trimming and J lost 5 bases, with 16 bases between them. As DNA, the CDR3 is TGTGCCAGCAGTTTTCCTCCCCCCCAGGGAACTGAAGCTTTCTTT. Its protein product is CASSFPPPQGTEAFF.

The rearrangement joins TRBV6-1 to TRBJ2-7; no reliable D call. V lost 4 bases and J lost 2, with 6 bases in between. The CDR3 has 12 amino acids. CDR1 MNHNS and CDR2 SASEGT come from the germline V gene. CDR3 amino acids: CASSAPAYEQYF. CDR3 DNA sequence: TGTGCCAGCAGTGCCCCGGCCTACGAGCAGTACTTC.

The V gene is TRBV9, the J gene TRBJ2-1, with D possibly called TRBD1 or TRBD2 (5 bases each). V lost 3 bases to trimming and J lost 3 bases, with 16 bases between them. The CDR3 covers 16 residues. Germline V gene data show CDR1 as SGDLS and CDR2 as YYNGEE. CDR3 nucleotide sequence: TGTGCCAGCAGCGCTAGCCCCCTGGGGCTCTACAATGAGCAGTTCTTC. Translating it yields CASSASPLGLYNEQFF. The full variable domain, its missing parts supplied by reference TRBV9 and TRBJ2-1, is DSGVTQTPKHLITATGQRVTLRCSPRSGDLSVYWYQQSLDQGLQFLIQYYNGEERAKGNILERFSAQQFPDLHSELNLSSLELGDSALYFCASSASPLGLYNEQFFGPGTRLTVL.

This clonotype has a handful of counts. The rearrangement links TRBV5-4 to TRBJ1-2, with TRBD1 matching over 10 bases. V gave up 1 base and J gave up 5 bases; unmatched junction bases: 8. Germline V gene data show CDR1 as SGHNT and CDR2 as YYREEE (reference sequence). The CDR3 is made up of 16 amino acids. CDR3 DNA: TGTGCCAGCAGCTTGTGGACAGGGGGGATAGCATATGGCTACACCTTC. This codes for CASSLWTGGIAYGYTF.

The chain joins TRBV12-3 or TRBV12-4 to TRBJ2-1; D is unresolved. The CDR3 has 13 amino acids. Trimming pared 0 bases from V and 7 bases from J, leaving 7 bases between. The CDR3 sequence: CASSLAVRNEQFF. The CDR3 DNA reads as TGTGCCAGCAGTTTAGCCGTCAGAAATGAGCAGTTCTTC.

The chain employs TRBV30 and TRBJ1-2; D gene ambiguous. The CDR3 totals 14 residues. Germline values: CDR1 GTSNPN, CDR2 SVGIG (reference sequence). Trimming stripped 0 bases from V and 4 bases from J, with 12 bases between. The CDR3 DNA reads TGTGCCTGGAGTGTACGTCAGCAGTCCTATGGCTACACCTTC. It yields the protein CAWSVRQQSYGYTF.

In its sample, this clonotype was seen a few times. This rearrangement joins TRBV19 to TRBJ2-1; 7 bases line up with TRBD2. The junction had 6 bases not matched to a gene; V was cut back by 3 bases and J by 10 bases. The germline V gene has CDR1 LNHDA and CDR2 SQIVND (reference sequence). The CDR3 is 13 residues long. The DNA of the CDR3 is TGTGCCAGTAGTATTTCCCCGACTAGCGAGCAGTTCTTC. Its translation is CASSISPTSEQFF.

The V gene is TRBV5-1, the J gene TRBJ2-1, with D unresolved. The CDR3 is 12 residues long. Per germline, CDR1 SGHRS and CDR2 YFSETQ. Deletions cut 0 bases from V and 8 bases from J, with 6 bases between. CDR3 protein: CASSLEGYEQFF. CDR3 nucleotide sequence: TGCGCCAGCAGCTTGGAAGGGTATGAGCAGTTCTTC.

The chain has TRBV5-1 and TRBJ1-1; D gene uncertain. The CDR3 covers 13 residues. Trimming pared 0 bases from V and 4 bases from J, leaving 7 bases between. Per germline, CDR1 SGHRS and CDR2 YFSETQ. The DNA of the CDR3 is TGCGCCAGCAGCTTGGCCGGGAGCACTGAAGCTTTCTTT. This encodes CASSLAGSTEAFF.

This clonotype was detected only a few times. In nucleotides, the CDR3 is TGCAGTGCTAGGGGACACGGCCGGGGAGAGACCCAGTACTTC. This gives the protein CSARGHGRGETQYF. The chain uses TRBV20-1 and TRBJ2-5; D is perhaps TRBD1 (6 bases). Germline-derived CDR1 and CDR2 are DFQATT and SNEGSKA (reference sequence). The CDR3 extends over 14 amino acids. V was cut by 3 bases and J by 4 bases, with 15 bases left in between.